Listed below are T cell receptor beta chains from one sample, sequenced in a study of blood T cell repertoires in COVID-19. Generated by immunoSEQ multiplex PCR, the TCRdb table keeps only in-frame clones and is missing some. Of about 480,000 clones detected, roughly nine tenths appear once; the ten largest clones hold 0.9%. The specimen was peripheral blood. The source is a man aged 18 to 29 with COVID-19, enrolled during active disease. CDR3s include the opening cysteine and the closing phenylalanine or tryptophan. The D gene is left open where the match is weak. Clone size appears in some rows only: once, few, many, or a class for an expanded clone.

>.|TRBV9|TRBJ2-1|TRBD2
TGTGCCAGCAGCGCCCAATTCGGACTAGCGGGAGTTGAGCAGTTCTTC
CASSAQFGLAGVEQFF
>.|TRBV7-2|TRBJ1-6|TRBD1
TGTGCCAGCAGTTGGGGACAGGTTCAGTCACCCCTCCACTTT
CASSWGQVQSPLHF
>.|TRBV23-1|TRBJ2-2|.
TGCGCCAGCACTCCCTACCAGGGGATCAACACCGGGGAGCTGTTTTTT
CASTPYQGINTGELFF
>.|TRBV24-1|TRBJ2-3|TRBD2
TGTGCCACCAGTGACACAACTAGCGGGAGTTGGTATACGCAGTATTTT
CATSDTTSGSWYTQYF
>.|TRBV3-1/TRBV3-2|TRBJ1-3|.
TGTGCCAGCAGCCAAGGACTACTGAAGACTGGAATCTCTGGAAACACCATATATTTT
CASSQGLLKTGISGNTIYF
>.|TRBV4-1|TRBJ1-5|TRBD1
TGCGCCAGCAGCCAATCCGGATTCGGGACAGGGGGTTATCAGCCCCAGCATTTT
CASSQSGFGTGGYQPQHF
>.|TRBV30|TRBJ1-2|.
TGTGCCTGGAGTACGGGAGTCGGCTACACCTTC
CAWSTGVGYTF
>.|TRBV27|TRBJ1-2|.
TGTGCCAGCAGTTTATCCATTCGGGGAGGGTATGGCTACACCTTC
CASSLSIRGGYGYTF
>.|TRBV9|TRBJ1-6|.
TGTGCCAGCAGCGTAGGCCCCGAGGATTCACCCCTCCACTTT
CASSVGPEDSPLHF
>.|TRBV6-4|TRBJ2-1|TRBD2
TGTGCCAGCAGTGAAGGACTAGGGTTCTTC
CASSEGLGFF
>.|TRBV13|TRBJ2-1|TRBD2
TGTGCCAGCAGCCTTAGCGGGGGGAGCTCCTACAATGAGCAGTTCTTC
CASSLSGGSSYNEQFF
>once|TRBV5-4|TRBJ2-3|TRBD1
TGTGCCAGCAGCTTGCCGGGACAGGGGGCCGTCTCAACGCAGTATTTT
CASSLPGQGAVSTQYF
>.|TRBV6-5|TRBJ2-1|TRBD2
TGTGCCAGCAGTCTTACGCTAGCGGGAGACGTTGAGCAGTTCTTC
CASSLTLAGDVEQFF
>.|TRBV5-5|TRBJ1-1|.
TGTGCCAGCAAGTTCGGGGGTGGTCCCACTGAAGCTTTCTTT
CASKFGGGPTEAFF
>.|TRBV6-5|TRBJ2-7|TRBD2
TGTGCCAGTGGGGGGGACCGTCGATCCTACGAGCAGTACTTC
CASGGDRRSYEQYF
>.|TRBV27|TRBJ1-4|TRBD1
TGTGCCAGCACCCGCGGGACAGGGGATGGTAAACTGTTTTTT
CASTRGTGDGKLFF
>.|TRBV6-5|TRBJ1-2|TRBD1
TGTGCCAGCAGTAGGGACAGAAACTATGGCTACACCTTC
CASSRDRNYGYTF
>.|TRBV27|TRBJ1-1|TRBD1
TGTGCCAGCAGACCGGGACAGGGCGCTGAAGCTTTCTTT
CASRPGQGAEAFF
>.|TRBV4-1|TRBJ2-7|TRBD2
TGCGCCAGCAGCCAAGAAAGCGGTAGGACTAGCGGCTACGAGCAGTACTTC
CASSQESGRTSGYEQYF
>few|TRBV19|TRBJ2-1|TRBD2
TGTGCCAGTAGTCTCGGGACTAGCGGCAACAATGAGCAGTTCTTC
CASSLGTSGNNEQFF
>.|TRBV6-6|TRBJ2-2|.
TGTGCCAGCAAGGCGGGCAGAGCGAACACCGGGGAGCTGTTTTTT
CASKAGRANTGELFF
>.|TRBV19|TRBJ2-7|.
TGTGCCAGTAGCCTCGGGACTTACGGGGAGCAGTACTTC
CASSLGTYGEQYF
>once|TRBV2|TRBJ2-7|.
TGTGCCAGCAGTGAGTATGAGAGAACGTACGAGCAGTACTTC
CASSEYERTYEQYF